A selection of T cell receptor beta chains follows, all from one sample in a study of cytomegalovirus exposure and HLA in healthy donors. Method: immunoSEQ multiplex PCR; TCRdb's copy keeps in-frame clones and lacks some. This sample has roughly 77,000 clones, with about three quarters found just once. Sequencing was carried out using PBMCs. These receptors were obtained from a woman in her thirties or forties in good health and CMV-seropositive. Each CDR3 is given with its conserved first and last residue. A D gene is named only where the DNA matches it firmly. Part of the rows lack a size; the others show once, few, many or a class for expanded clones.

many,14,.,TRBV5-6,TRBJ1-6,TGTGCCAGCAGCCCTAGAGGGCGTAATTCACCCCTCCACTTT,CASSPRGRNSPLHF
medium-sized,13,.,TRBV6-1,TRBJ1-1,TGTGCCAGCAGCAACAGGGAGAACACTGAAGCTTTCTTT,CASSNRENTEAFF
.,13,.,TRBV5-1,TRBJ1-1,TGCGCCAGCAGCTTGGAACACTCGAGCGCTGCTTTCTTT,CASSLEHSSAAFF
.,12,.,TRBV6-1,TRBJ1-2,TGTGCCAGCAGTGAAGGGACATTCGGCTACACCTTC,CASSEGTFGYTF
.,17,.,TRBV15,TRBJ2-1,TGTGCCACCAGCAGAGCCCAGGGTCAGGAGCTATACAATGAGCAGTTCTTC,CATSRAQGQELYNEQFF
few,14,.,TRBV10-3,TRBJ1-3,TGTGCCATCAGTGTAGACAACTCTGGAAACACCATATATTTT,CAISVDNSGNTIYF
.,14,TRBD1,TRBV5-4,TRBJ1-1,TGTGCCAGCGGTCGACAGGGAAGGGCCACTGAAGCTTTCTTT,CASGRQGRATEAFF
.,15,TRBD1,TRBV5-8,TRBJ2-1,TGTGCCAGCAGCCCCTTGGGACAGGCCCGCAATGAGCAGTTCTTC,CASSPLGQARNEQFF
.,16,.,TRBV6-1,TRBJ1-2,TGTGCCAGCAGTGGTCAGCCCCTCCCCACGGGCTATGGCTACACCTTC,CASSGQPLPTGYGYTF
once,17,TRBD2,TRBV4-2,TRBJ2-1,TGTGCCAGCAGCCAAGCTAGCGGGGGGGGCTCCTACAATGAGCAGTTCTTC,CASSQASGGGSYNEQFF
.,16,TRBD2,TRBV2,TRBJ2-5,TGTGCCAGCAGTAGCTACGTGCGGGGGGGGAGGGAGACCCAGTACTTC,CASSSYVRGGRETQYF
.,15,TRBD1,TRBV10-2,TRBJ1-6,TGCGCCAGCAGTAGAACAGGGGCAAATAATTCACCCCTCCACTTT,CASSRTGANNSPLHF
.,14,TRBD1,TRBV9,TRBJ1-1,TGTGCCAGCAGTTGGGGACAGGGGGATACTGAAGCTTTCTTT,CASSWGQGDTEAFF
.,12,.,TRBV5-1,TRBJ1-1,TGCGCCAGCAGCTTCCAGAACACTGAAGCTTTCTTT,CASSFQNTEAFF
once,16,TRBD2,TRBV6-1,TRBJ2-2,TGTGCCAGCAGTGAAGTAGCGGGACGGGGCACCGGGGAGCTGTTTTTT,CASSEVAGRGTGELFF
few,14,TRBD2,TRBV13,TRBJ2-7,TGTGCCAGCAGCCCACGGGGGGGCTCCTACGAGCAGTACTTC,CASSPRGGSYEQYF
.,15,TRBD1,TRBV5-1,TRBJ2-5,TGCGCCAGCAGCTCAACAGGGGGTTTCCAAGAGACCCAGTACTTC,CASSSTGGFQETQYF
few,15,TRBD1,TRBV18,TRBJ1-2,TGTGCCAGCTCACAACTCACCGGGACAGGAGTAAAAATAACCTTC,CASSQLTGTGVKITF
few,15,TRBD1,TRBV2,TRBJ2-2,TGTGCCAGCACCTCCCGGACAGGGGGCTCCGGGGAGCTGTTTTTT,CASTSRTGGSGELFF
.,13,.,TRBV6-5,TRBJ1-5,TGTGCCAGCAGTTACGGGGGGAGGGAGCCCCAGCATTTT,CASSYGGREPQHF
many,14,TRBD1,TRBV18,TRBJ1-1,TGTGCCAGCTCACCACCAGGGGACAGGGTGGAAGCTTTCTTT,CASSPPGDRVEAFF
.,14,TRBD1,TRBV2,TRBJ1-1,TGTGCCAGCACTCTCCAGGGGGGAGAGACTGAAGCTTTCTTT,CASTLQGGETEAFF
.,19,TRBD1,TRBV19,TRBJ1-6,TGTGCCAGTAGACTCTTACCGGGACAGGGGACAAACTATAATTCACCCCTCCACTTT,CASRLLPGQGTNYNSPLHF
few,15,TRBD1,TRBV11-2,TRBJ2-7,TGTGCCAGCAGCTCTTGGACAGGGGGGCAATACGAGCAGTACTTC,CASSSWTGGQYEQYF
once,13,.,TRBV9,TRBJ2-2,TGTGCCAGCAGCGCTCAGGGTCTGGGGGAGCTGTTTTTT,CASSAQGLGELFF
.,11,.,TRBV19,TRBJ2-5,TGTGCCACCAAGCTGGAAGAGACCCAGTACTTC,CATKLEETQYF